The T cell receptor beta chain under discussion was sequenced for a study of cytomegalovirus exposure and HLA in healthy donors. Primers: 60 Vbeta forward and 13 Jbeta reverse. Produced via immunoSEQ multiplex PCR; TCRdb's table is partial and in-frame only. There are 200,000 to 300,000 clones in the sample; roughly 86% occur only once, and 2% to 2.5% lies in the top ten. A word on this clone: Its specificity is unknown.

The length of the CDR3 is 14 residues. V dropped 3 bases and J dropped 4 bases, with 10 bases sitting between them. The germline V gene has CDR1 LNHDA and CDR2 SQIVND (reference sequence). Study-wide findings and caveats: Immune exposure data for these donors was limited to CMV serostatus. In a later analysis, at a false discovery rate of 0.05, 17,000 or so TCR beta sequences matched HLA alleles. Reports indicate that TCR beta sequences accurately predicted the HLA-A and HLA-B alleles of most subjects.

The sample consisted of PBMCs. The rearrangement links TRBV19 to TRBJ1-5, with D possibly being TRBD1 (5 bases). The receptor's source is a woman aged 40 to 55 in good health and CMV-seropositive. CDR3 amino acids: CASSIGGDNQPQHF. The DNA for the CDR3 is TGTGCCAGTAGTATCGGGGGGGATAATCAGCCCCAGCATTTT.